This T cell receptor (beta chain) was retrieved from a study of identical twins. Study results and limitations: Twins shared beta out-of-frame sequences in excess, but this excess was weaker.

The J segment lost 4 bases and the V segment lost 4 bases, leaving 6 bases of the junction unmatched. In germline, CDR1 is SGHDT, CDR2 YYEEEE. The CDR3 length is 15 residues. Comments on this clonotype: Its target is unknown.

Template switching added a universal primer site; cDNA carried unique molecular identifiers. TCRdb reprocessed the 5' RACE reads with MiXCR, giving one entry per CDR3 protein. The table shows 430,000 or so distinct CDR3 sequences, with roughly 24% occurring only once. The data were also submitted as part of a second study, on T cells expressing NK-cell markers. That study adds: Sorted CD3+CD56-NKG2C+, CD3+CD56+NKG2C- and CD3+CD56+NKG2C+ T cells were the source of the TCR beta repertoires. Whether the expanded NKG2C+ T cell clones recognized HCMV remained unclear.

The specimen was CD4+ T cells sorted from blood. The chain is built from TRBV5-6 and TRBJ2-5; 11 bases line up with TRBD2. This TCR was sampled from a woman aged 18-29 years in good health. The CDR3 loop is CASSRLAGGPETQYF. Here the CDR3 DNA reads TGTGCCAGCAGCAGATTAGCGGGGGGGCCAGAGACCCAGTACTTC.